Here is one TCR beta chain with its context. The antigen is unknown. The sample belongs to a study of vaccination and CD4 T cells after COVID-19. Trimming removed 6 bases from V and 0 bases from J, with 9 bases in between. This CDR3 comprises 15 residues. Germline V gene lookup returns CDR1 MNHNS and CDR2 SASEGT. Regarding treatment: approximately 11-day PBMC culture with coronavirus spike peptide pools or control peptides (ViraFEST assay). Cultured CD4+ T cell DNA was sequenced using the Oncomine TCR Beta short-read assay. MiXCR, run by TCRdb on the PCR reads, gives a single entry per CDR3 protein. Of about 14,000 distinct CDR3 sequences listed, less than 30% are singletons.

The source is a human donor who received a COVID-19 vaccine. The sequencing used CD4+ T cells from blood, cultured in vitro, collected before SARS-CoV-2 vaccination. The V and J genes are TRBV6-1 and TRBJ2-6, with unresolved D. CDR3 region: CASSRLSSGANVLTF. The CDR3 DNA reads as TGTGCCAGCAGCCGACTGAGCTCTGGGGCCAACGTCCTGACTTTC.